The 19 T cell receptor beta chains presented below share a single source sample, sequenced in a study of blood T cell repertoires in COVID-19. Sequencing was performed with immunoSEQ multiplex PCR; in TCRdb, only in-frame clones are kept and a portion is missing. Of about 220,000 clones listed, 70% to 85% are singletons. Sequencing was carried out using PBMCs or T cells enriched from blood (not recorded which). These receptors were taken from a middle-aged woman with acute COVID-19.

The V gene is TRBV10-3, the J gene TRBJ2-7, with a possible D match to TRBD2 (5 bases). The CDR3 covers 14 residues. CDR1 is ENHRY, CDR2 SYGVKD, per germline. Trimming removed 3 bases from V and 0 bases from J, with 9 bases in between. CDR3 protein: CAISEIGSSYEQYF. CDR3 DNA: TGTGCCATCAGTGAAATAGGGAGCTCCTACGAGCAGTACTTC.

The gene calls are TRBV28 and TRBJ2-7; weak D call: TRBD2 (7 bases). CDR1 and CDR2 (germline): MDHEN, SYDVKM. Between the trimmed V and J ends, which lost 9 bases and 4 bases, there was a span of 19 bases. This CDR3 is built from 14 residues. The CDR3, as DNA: TGTGCCAGTCGACGCACCGAGGGGGGGTACGAGCAGTACTTC. It is translated as CASRRTEGGYEQYF.

V gene TRBV14 combines with J gene TRBJ2-1; no clear D. V dropped 1 base and J dropped 0 bases, with 16 bases sitting between them. Germline-derived CDR1 and CDR2 are SGHDN and FVKESK. CDR3 length: 18 amino acids. CDR3 protein: CASSQGSFDFSSYNEQFF. The DNA of the CDR3 is TGTGCCAGCAGCCAAGGAAGCTTCGATTTTTCCTCCTACAATGAGCAGTTCTTC.

This clone was counted between two and nine times. Additional DNA sequences in this sample encode the identical CDR3. The rearrangement joins TRBV7-2 to TRBJ2-3; 11 positions agree with TRBD2. This CDR3 is 16 amino acids long. Germline trimming cut 1 base from V and 1 base from J; bases unmatched to any gene: 1. CDR1 and CDR2 (germline): SGHTA, FQGNSA. The chain's CDR3 is CASSLVSGGGTDTQYF. The CDR3, as DNA: TGTGCCAGCAGCTTAGTTAGCGGGGGGGGCACAGATACGCAGTATTTT.

The chain employs TRBV3-1 (or the pseudogene TRBV3-2) and TRBJ2-2; the D is unclear. The V gene's germline CDR1 is LGHDT and CDR2 YNNKEL (reference sequence). CDR3 length equals 14 residues. V was shortened by 0 bases and J by 1 base, with 3 bases between the two germline ends. This CDR3 reads CASSQDLNTGELFF. In DNA, the CDR3 is TGTGCCAGCAGCCAAGATCTGAACACCGGGGAGCTGTTTTTT.

V gene TRBV13 combines with J gene TRBJ2-7; the D gene is possibly TRBD1 (6 bases). V lost 5 bases and J 7 bases, leaving 18 bases between the germline ends. This CDR3 region has 14 residues. Germline CDR1 PRHDT, CDR2 FYEKMQ (reference sequence). The CDR3 reads CASSPQSRGGEQYF. CDR3 nucleotide sequence: TGTGCCAGCAGCCCCCAAAGCAGGGGTGGAGAGCAGTACTTC.

The chain recombines TRBV4-3 with TRBJ2-7; no clear D gene. V lost 1 base and J lost 3, with 10 bases in between. Germline V gene data show CDR1 as LGHNA and CDR2 as YSLEER. The CDR3 extends over 14 amino acids. The CDR3 nucleotides read TGCGCCAGCAGCCAAGGAGATCCTAGCTACGAGCAGTACTTC. It is translated as CASSQGDPSYEQYF.

This clone has more than one count but fewer than ten. V usage is TRBV5-1 and J usage is TRBJ1-6, with D hard to call. CDR1 is SGHRS, CDR2 YFSETQ, per germline. V was shortened by 0 bases and J by 7 bases, with 11 bases between the two germline ends. The CDR3 has 15 amino acids. CDR3 amino acids: CASSLARGTNSPLHF. The CDR3 DNA reads as TGCGCCAGCAGCTTGGCACGGGGAACGAATTCACCCCTCCACTTT.

The chain links TRBV2 to TRBJ1-6; a possible D gene is TRBD1 (5 bases). The CDR3 extends over 13 amino acids. Deletions cut 6 bases from V and 8 bases from J, with 11 bases between. CDR1 is SNHLY and CDR2 is FYNNEI in the germline V gene. The CDR3 protein is CASRGGGDSPLHF. Here the CDR3 DNA reads TGTGCCAGCAGGGGGGGAGGGGATTCACCCCTCCACTTT.

This clone was observed once. CDR3 sequence (DNA): TGTGCCAGTAGTATAACCTATCCCAACCCAAATGAAAAACTGTTTTTT. This encodes CASSITYPNPNEKLFF. The chain employs TRBV19 and TRBJ1-4; D ambiguous. This CDR3 contains 16 residues. Looked up from germline, CDR1 is LNHDA and CDR2 is SQIVND (reference sequence). Trimming stripped 2 bases from V and 5 bases from J, with 15 bases between. Combining the CDR3 with reference TRBV19 and TRBJ1-4 gives the whole variable domain DGGITQSPKYLFRKEGQNVTLSCEQNLNHDAMYWYRQDPGQGLRLIYYSQIVNDFQKGDIAEGYSVSREKKESFPLTVTSAQKNPTAFYLCASSITYPNPNEKLFFGSGTQLSVL.

The gene calls are TRBV29-1 and TRBJ1-2; 7 nucleotides match TRBD1. Germline values: CDR1 SQVTM, CDR2 ANQGSEA. CDR3 length: 14 residues. V gave up 2 bases and J gave up 0 bases; unmatched junction bases: 3. The CDR3 nucleotides read TGCAGCGTTGAAAAAGGGACAGCTAACTATGGCTACACCTTC. Amino acids: CSVEKGTANYGYTF.

The chain uses TRBV24-1 and TRBJ2-2; 9 positions agree with TRBD1. The CDR3 runs to 15 residues. V was pared by 5 bases and J by 7 bases, with 7 bases of the junction left unmatched. The germline V gene has CDR1 KGHDR and CDR2 SFDVKD. CDR3 amino acids: CATSAGQGRSGELFF. In nucleotides, the CDR3 is TGTGCCACCAGTGCAGGACAGGGGCGTAGCGGGGAGCTGTTTTTT.

The gene calls are TRBV27 and TRBJ2-1; 8 nucleotides line up with TRBD1. The CDR3 extends over 14 amino acids. After removal of 7 bases from V and 5 bases from J, the junction contained 7 bases not matched to a gene. Germline CDR1 and CDR2: MNHEY and SMNVEV (reference sequence). The CDR3 DNA reads as TGTGCCAGCACGGGGGACAGGAGGAACAATGAGCAGTTCTTC. Protein sequence: CASTGDRRNNEQFF.

The gene calls are TRBV11-2 and TRBJ2-7; D remains unclear. Trimming stripped 3 bases from V and 4 bases from J, with 10 bases between. CDR1 is SGHAT, CDR2 FQNNGV, per germline. This CDR3 is 13 amino acids long. The CDR3 DNA is TGTGCCAGCAGCTTTGGCACGATTTACGAGCAGTACTTC. Its protein is CASSFGTIYEQYF. Using reference TRBV11-2 and TRBJ2-7 for the parts outside the CDR3, the full variable domain is EAGVAQSPRYKIIEKRQSVAFWCNPISGHATLYWYQQILGQGPKLLIQFQNNGVVDDSQLPKDRFSAERLKGVDSTLKIQPAKLEDSAVYLCASSFGTIYEQYFGPGTRLTVT.

J is TRBJ1-2 and V is TRBV6-6; possible D gene TRBD1, 6 bases. Trimming left V 0 bases short and J 4 bases short, with 9 bases between. Germline assignment: CDR1 MNHNY and CDR2 SVGAGI (reference sequence). This CDR3 region has 14 residues. CDR3 sequence reads: CASSYSAQGYGYTF. CDR3 bases: TGTGCCAGCAGTTACTCGGCACAGGGCTATGGCTACACCTTC.

V is TRBV19 and J is TRBJ1-1; the D is unclear. The CDR3 sequence is 12 residues long. Trimming took 7 bases from V and 7 from J, leaving 13 bases between them. CDR1 is LNHDA and CDR2 is SQIVND in the germline V gene (reference sequence). As DNA, the CDR3 is TGTGCCAGTAATCCGAGGCGGGGTGAAGCTTTCTTT. Its translation is CASNPRRGEAFF.

This clone was observed a single time. The CDR3 sequence: CASSSAGLAGYEQYF. CDR3 in DNA: TGTGCCAGCAGTTCCGCGGGGCTAGCGGGCTACGAGCAGTACTTC. The rearrangement links TRBV6-5 to TRBJ2-7; 8 bases agree with TRBD2. V gave up 4 bases and J gave up 3 bases; unmatched junction bases: 8. Germline loops: CDR1 MNHEY, CDR2 SVGAGI. The length of the CDR3 is 15 residues.

This clone was observed once. The J gene is TRBJ1-3, the V gene TRBV19; no reliable D call. The length of the CDR3 is 14 residues. Trimming removed 3 bases at V and 1 base at J, with 7 bases between. Germline CDR1 reads LNHDA; CDR2 reads SQIVND (reference sequence). The CDR3 sequence: CASSISVSGNTIYF. CDR3 nucleotide sequence: TGTGCCAGTAGTATTTCAGTGTCTGGAAACACCATATATTTT.

The V gene is TRBV2, the J gene TRBJ2-7, with 7 bases aligning to TRBD2. The CDR3 length is 13 residues. Germline trimming cut 7 bases from V and 3 bases from J; bases unmatched to any gene: 6. Germline CDR1 is SNHLY and CDR2 is FYNNEI. CDR3 in DNA: TGTGCCAGCACTGGCGGGAGAGTCTACGAGCAGTACTTC. Encoded protein: CASTGGRVYEQYF.